In this sample, the clone carrying this T cell receptor beta chain turned up many times. Its antigen is unknown. This sample stems from a study of regulatory T cells in long-lasting Graves disease. Study-level background: New Graves' disease cases had less than 3 months of antithyroid drugs.

Study-level points and caveats: Persistent disease was associated with favored TRBV28 usage and with favored use of TRBJ1-2 and TRBJ2-5.

The CDR3 has 15 amino acids. V was trimmed by 5 bases and J by 6 bases, leaving 20 bases between them. Stated time point: newly diagnosed GD, antithyroid drugs for less than 3 months. RNA from PBMCs was the source of the TCR library. The source of the patients was an endocrinology department in Xi'an, China. Through Arm-PCR of CDR3 regions and iRepertoire HTBI primers, TCR beta libraries were built. One entry per CDR3 protein results from TCRdb running MiXCR on the multiplex PCR reads. The sample lists about 620,000 distinct CDR3 sequences, under 20% seen once, with approximately 18% in the top ten. This sample also belongs to another study, concerning T cells in Graves' hyperthyroidism and ophthalmopathy.

The V gene is TRBV12-3 or TRBV12-4, the J gene TRBJ2-7; perhaps D is TRBD1 or TRBD2 (7 bases each). Sequenced material: peripheral blood mononuclear cells (PBMCs), taken at new diagnosis, from a patient treated with antithyroid drugs. This clonotype was sampled from a woman under 40 with Graves disease. CDR3 protein: CASSPSGGGGGEQYF. CDR3 DNA sequence: TGTGCCAGCAGTCCAAGTGGAGGGGGCGGGGGCGAGCAGTACTTC.